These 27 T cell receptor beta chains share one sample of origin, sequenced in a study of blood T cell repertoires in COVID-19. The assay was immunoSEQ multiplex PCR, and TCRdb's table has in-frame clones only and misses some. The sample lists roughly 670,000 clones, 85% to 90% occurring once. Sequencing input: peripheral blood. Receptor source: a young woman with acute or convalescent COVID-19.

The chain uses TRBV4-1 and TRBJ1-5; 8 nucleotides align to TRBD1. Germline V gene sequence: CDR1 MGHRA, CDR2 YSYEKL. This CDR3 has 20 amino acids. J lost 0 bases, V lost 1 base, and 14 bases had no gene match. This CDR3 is CASSQGPGQVNLNSNQPQHF. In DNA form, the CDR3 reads TGCGCCAGCAGCCAAGGTCCGGGACAGGTTAACCTAAATAGCAATCAGCCCCAGCATTTT.

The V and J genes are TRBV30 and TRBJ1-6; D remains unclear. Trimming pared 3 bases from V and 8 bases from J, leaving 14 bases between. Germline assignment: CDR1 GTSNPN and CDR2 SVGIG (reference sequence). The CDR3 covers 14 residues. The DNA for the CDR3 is TGTGCCTGGAGGGGAGTATTCCTATATTCACCCCTCCACTTT. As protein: CAWRGVFLYSPLHF.

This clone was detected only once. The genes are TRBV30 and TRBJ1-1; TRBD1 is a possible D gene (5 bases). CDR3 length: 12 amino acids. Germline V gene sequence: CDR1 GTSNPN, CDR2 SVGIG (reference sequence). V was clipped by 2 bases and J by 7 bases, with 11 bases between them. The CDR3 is CAWSLQGDEAFF. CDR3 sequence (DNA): TGTGCCTGGAGTCTCCAGGGCGATGAAGCTTTCTTT.

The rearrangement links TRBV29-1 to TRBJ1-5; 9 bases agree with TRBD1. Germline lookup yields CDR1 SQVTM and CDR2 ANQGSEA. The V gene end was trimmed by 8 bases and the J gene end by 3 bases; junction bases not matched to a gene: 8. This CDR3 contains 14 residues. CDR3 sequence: CSRDRVETNQPQHF. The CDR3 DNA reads TGCAGCCGGGACAGGGTAGAAACCAATCAGCCCCAGCATTTT.

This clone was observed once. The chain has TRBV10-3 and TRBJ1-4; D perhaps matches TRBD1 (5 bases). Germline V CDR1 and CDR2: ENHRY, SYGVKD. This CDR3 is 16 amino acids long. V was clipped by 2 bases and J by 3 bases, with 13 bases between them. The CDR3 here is CAISEQAGLANEKLFF. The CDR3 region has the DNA TGTGCCATCAGTGAGCAAGCAGGGCTGGCTAATGAAAAACTGTTTTTT.

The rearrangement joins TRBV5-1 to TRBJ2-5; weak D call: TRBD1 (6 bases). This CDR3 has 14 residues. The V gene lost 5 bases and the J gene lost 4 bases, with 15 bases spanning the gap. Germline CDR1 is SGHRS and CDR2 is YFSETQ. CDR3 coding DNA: TGCGCCAGCAGTGACAGGAGAATAGGAGAGACCCAGTACTTC. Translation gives CASSDRRIGETQYF.

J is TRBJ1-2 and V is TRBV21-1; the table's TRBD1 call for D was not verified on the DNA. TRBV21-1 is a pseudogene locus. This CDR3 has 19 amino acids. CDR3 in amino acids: CASSRSPRQGGKANYGYTF. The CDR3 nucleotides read TGTGCCAGCAGCAGAAGCCCGAGACAGGGGGGGAAGGCTAACTATGGCTACACCTTC.

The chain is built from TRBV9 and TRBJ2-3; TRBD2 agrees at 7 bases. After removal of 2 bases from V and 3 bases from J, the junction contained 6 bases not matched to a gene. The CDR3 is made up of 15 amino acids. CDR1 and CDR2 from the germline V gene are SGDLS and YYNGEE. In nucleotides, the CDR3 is TGTGCCAGCAGCGTTAGCTCCGGGAGGACAGATACGCAGTATTTT. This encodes CASSVSSGRTDTQYF.

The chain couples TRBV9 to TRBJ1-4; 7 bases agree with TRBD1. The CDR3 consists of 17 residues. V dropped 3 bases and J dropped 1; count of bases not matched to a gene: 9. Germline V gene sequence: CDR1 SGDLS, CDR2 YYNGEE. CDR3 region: CASSAGGRTGTNEKLFF. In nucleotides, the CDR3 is TGTGCCAGCAGCGCAGGGGGGAGGACGGGAACTAATGAAAAACTGTTTTTT.

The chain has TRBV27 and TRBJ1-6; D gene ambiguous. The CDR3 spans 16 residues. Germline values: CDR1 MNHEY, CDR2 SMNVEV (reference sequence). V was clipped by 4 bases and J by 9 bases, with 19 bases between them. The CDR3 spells CASSSPGGIAGSPLHF. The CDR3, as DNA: TGTGCCAGCAGTTCCCCTGGCGGGATAGCGGGTTCACCCCTCCACTTT.

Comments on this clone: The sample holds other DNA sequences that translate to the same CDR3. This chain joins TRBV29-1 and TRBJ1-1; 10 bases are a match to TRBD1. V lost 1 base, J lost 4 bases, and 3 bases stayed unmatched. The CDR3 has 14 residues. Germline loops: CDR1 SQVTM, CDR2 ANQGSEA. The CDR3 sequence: CSVEGRTGGTEAFF. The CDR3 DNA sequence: TGCAGCGTTGAAGGACGGACAGGGGGCACTGAAGCTTTCTTT.

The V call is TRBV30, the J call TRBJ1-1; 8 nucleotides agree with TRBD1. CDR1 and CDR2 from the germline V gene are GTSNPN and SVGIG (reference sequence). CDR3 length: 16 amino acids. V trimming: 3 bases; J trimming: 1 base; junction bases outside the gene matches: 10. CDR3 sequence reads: CAWRIGYGQGNTEAFF. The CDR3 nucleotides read TGTGCCTGGAGAATCGGCTACGGACAGGGGAACACTGAAGCTTTCTTT.

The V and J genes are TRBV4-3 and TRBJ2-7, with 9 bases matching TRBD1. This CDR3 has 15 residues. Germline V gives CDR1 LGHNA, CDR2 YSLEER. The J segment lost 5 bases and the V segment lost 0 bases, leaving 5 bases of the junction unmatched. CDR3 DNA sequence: TGCGCCAGCAGCCAAGATGGGGACAGGGTCGACGAGCAGTACTTC. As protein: CASSQDGDRVDEQYF.

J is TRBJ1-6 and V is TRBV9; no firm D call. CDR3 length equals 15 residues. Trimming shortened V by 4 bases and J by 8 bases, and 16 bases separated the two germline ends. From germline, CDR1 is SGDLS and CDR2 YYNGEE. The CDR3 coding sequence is TGTGCCAGCAGCTCCTTTCCCGGTTCTGATTCACCCCTCCACTTT. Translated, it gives CASSSFPGSDSPLHF.

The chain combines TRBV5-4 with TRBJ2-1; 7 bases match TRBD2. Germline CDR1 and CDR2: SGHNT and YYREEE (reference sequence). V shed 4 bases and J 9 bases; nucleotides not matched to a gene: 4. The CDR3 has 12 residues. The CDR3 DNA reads TGTGCCAGCAGCGGGGCTAGCGGTGAGCAGTTCTTC. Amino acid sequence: CASSGASGEQFF.

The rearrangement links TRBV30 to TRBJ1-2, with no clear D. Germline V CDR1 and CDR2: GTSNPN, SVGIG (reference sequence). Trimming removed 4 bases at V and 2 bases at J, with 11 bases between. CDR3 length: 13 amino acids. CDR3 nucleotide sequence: TGTGCCTGGAATCCCGACAAGAACTATGGCTACACCTTC. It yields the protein CAWNPDKNYGYTF.

The CDR3 here is CASSLSGGAVTEAFF. The CDR3 nucleotides read TGTGCCAGCAGCTTAAGTGGAGGGGCGGTGACTGAAGCTTTCTTT. The chain recombines TRBV11-2 with TRBJ1-1, with a weak D call TRBD1 (5 bases). The CDR3 loop spans 15 amino acids. Germline V CDR1 and CDR2: SGHAT, FQNNGV. V lost 2 bases to trimming and J lost 5 bases, with 15 bases between them. The full variable domain, its missing parts supplied by reference TRBV11-2 and TRBJ1-1, is EAGVAQSPRYKIIEKRQSVAFWCNPISGHATLYWYQQILGQGPKLLIQFQNNGVVDDSQLPKDRFSAERLKGVDSTLKIQPAKLEDSAVYLCASSLSGGAVTEAFFGQGTRLTVV.

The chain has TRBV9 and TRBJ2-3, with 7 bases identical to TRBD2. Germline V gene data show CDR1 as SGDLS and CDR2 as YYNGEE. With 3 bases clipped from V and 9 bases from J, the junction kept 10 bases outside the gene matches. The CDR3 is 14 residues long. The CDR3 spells CASSDGRLEVTQYF. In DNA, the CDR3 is TGTGCCAGCAGCGACGGGAGGCTGGAGGTGACGCAGTATTTT.

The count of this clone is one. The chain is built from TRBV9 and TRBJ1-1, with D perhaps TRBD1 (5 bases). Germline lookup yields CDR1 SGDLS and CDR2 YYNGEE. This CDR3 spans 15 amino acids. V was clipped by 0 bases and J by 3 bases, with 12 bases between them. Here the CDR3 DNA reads TGTGCCAGCAGCGTAGTCCCCGTAGGGGACACTGAAGCTTTCTTT. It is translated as CASSVVPVGDTEAFF. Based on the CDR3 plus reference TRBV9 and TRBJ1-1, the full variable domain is DSGVTQTPKHLITATGQRVTLRCSPRSGDLSVYWYQQSLDQGLQFLIQYYNGEERAKGNILERFSAQQFPDLHSELNLSSLELGDSALYFCASSVVPVGDTEAFFGQGTRLTVV.

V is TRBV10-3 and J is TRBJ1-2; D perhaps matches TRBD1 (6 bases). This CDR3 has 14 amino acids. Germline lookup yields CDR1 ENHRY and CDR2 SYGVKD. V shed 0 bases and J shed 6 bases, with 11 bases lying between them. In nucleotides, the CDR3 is TGTGCCATCAGTGAGTCAAGCGGGGGCGATGGCTACACCTTC. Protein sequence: CAISESSGGDGYTF.

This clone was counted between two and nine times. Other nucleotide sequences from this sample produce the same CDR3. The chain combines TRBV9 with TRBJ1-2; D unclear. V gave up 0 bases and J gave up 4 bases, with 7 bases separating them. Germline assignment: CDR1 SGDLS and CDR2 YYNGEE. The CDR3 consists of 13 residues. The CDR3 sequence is CASSVEDSYGYTF. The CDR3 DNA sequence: TGTGCCAGCAGCGTAGAGGACTCCTATGGCTACACCTTC.

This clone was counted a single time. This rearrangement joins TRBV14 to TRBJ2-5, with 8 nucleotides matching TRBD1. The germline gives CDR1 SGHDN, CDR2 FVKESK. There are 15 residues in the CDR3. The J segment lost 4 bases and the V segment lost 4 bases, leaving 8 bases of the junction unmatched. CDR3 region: CASSPLRQGSETQYF. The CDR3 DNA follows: TGTGCCAGCAGCCCGCTTCGACAGGGGTCAGAGACCCAGTACTTC.

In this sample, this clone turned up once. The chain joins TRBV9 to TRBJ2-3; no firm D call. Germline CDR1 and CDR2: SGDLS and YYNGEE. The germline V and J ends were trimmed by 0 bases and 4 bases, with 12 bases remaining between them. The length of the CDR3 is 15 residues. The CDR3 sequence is CASSVDSPSADTQYF. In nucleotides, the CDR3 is TGTGCCAGCAGCGTAGACAGCCCTTCGGCAGATACGCAGTATTTT.

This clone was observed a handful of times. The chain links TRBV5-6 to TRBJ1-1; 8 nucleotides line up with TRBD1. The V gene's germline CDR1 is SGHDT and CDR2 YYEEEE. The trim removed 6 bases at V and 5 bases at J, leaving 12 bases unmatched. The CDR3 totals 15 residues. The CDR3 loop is CASIPGRGRRTEAFF. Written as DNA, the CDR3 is TGTGCCAGCATCCCTGGCAGGGGGCGTAGGACTGAAGCTTTCTTT.

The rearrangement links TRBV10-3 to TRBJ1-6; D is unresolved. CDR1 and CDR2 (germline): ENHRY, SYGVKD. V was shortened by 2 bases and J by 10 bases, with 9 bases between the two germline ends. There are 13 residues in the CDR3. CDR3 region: CAISEAPSSPLHF. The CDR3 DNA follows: TGTGCCATCAGTGAGGCCCCGAGCTCACCCCTCCACTTT.

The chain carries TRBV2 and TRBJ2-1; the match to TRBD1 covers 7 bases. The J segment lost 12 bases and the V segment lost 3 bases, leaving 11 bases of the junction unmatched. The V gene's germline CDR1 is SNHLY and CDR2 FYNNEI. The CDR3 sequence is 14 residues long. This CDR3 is CASSDDTGEPVQFF. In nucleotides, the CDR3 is TGTGCCAGCAGTGATGACACAGGGGAGCCCGTGCAGTTCTTC.

DNA for the CDR3: TGTGCCAGCAGTTGGGGCCGTGGAAACACCATATATTTT. Protein product: CASSWGRGNTIYF. The chain couples TRBV6-5 to TRBJ1-3; D may be TRBD1 (5 bases). The CDR3 is 13 amino acids. The germline V gene has CDR1 MNHEY and CDR2 SVGAGI. V lost 4 bases, J lost 3 bases, and 7 bases lay in between.